Included here is one T cell receptor beta chain sequence, with context. This entry comes from a study of cytomegalovirus exposure and HLA in healthy donors. The PCR made use of 60 Vbeta and 13 Jbeta primers. Under the authors' procedure: Among the unique TCR beta chains that a later analysis counted, some 73 million in all, 10 million to 13 million were shared. Method: immunoSEQ multiplex PCR; TCRdb's copy keeps in-frame clones and lacks some. V, J and clone size reflect that table, while D and trimming were determined from the DNA. The sample consists of 150,000 to 200,000 clones, approximately 79% of them appearing once. CDR1 and CDR2 from the germline V gene are SGHRS and YFSETQ. With V trimmed by 6 bases and J by 0 bases, 6 bases remained unmatched. The CDR3 sequence is 15 residues long.

The source material was PBMCs. This rearrangement joins TRBV5-1 to TRBJ1-3; 7 bases fit TRBD1. This TCR derives from a man aged 50 to 59 in good health and CMV-seropositive. In DNA form, the CDR3 reads TGCGCCAGCAATTCCGGGACAGACTCTGGAAACACCATATATTTT. Its protein is CASNSGTDSGNTIYF.